The 21 T cell receptor beta chains below come from one sample, sequenced in a study of T cells after posttransplantation cyclophosphamide (dated by TCRdb to about 2016). Receptor amplification or capture employed the immunoSEQ multiplex PCR assay. What TCRdb holds here is the immuneACCESS table cut down to in-frame rearrangements. Part of the clones is not present; checked against another copy, under half of the missing clones reflect an unresolved V gene, and the others are unexplained. Here the sample lists about 39,000 clones, none seen once only. The ten largest clones capture about 4.5% of the sample. The sample comprised PBMCs. Source of these receptors: a woman aged 45 to 65 in good health and a related stem cell transplant donor.

The sample holds a few counts of this clone. The V gene is TRBV5-1, the J gene TRBJ2-5; 13 nucleotides line up with TRBD2. The DNA end is more similar to TRBJ2-7, so the J call may be wrong. CDR1 and CDR2 from the germline V gene are SGHRS and YFSETQ. The CDR3 covers 15 residues. The CDR3 DNA is TGCGCCAGCAGCGGGAGACTAGCGGGGGGCAACGAGCAGTACTTC. As protein: CASSGRLAGGNEQYF.

This clone was recorded many times. V is TRBV6-5 and J is TRBJ1-1; 7 bases map to TRBD1. Losses at the gene ends were 7 bases for V and 7 bases for J; bases not matched to a gene: 12. CDR3 length equals 14 residues. Germline V gives CDR1 MNHEY, CDR2 SVGAGI. Here the CDR3 reads CASTVDPRDSEAFF. The CDR3 bases are TGTGCCAGCACCGTTGACCCCCGGGACAGTGAAGCTTTCTTT.

This clone came up many times. The V and J genes are TRBV7-9 and TRBJ1-3; the match to TRBD1 covers 9 bases. Trimming removed 3 bases from V and 3 bases from J; junction bases left unmatched: 6. The germline CDR1 and CDR2 sequences are SEHNR and FQNEAQ (reference sequence). The CDR3 length is 16 residues. For the CDR3, the DNA is TGTGCCAGCAGCTTTACGGGACAGGGCAATGGAAACACCATATATTTT. Amino acid sequence: CASSFTGQGNGNTIYF.

The sample holds many counts of this clone. The V call is TRBV2, the J call TRBJ1-1; 8 nucleotides match TRBD1. This CDR3 has 13 amino acids. Trimming cost V 4 bases and J 4 bases; bases outside gene matches: 2. Per the germline V gene, CDR1 is SNHLY and CDR2 is FYNNEI. The CDR3 sequence is CASSGQGSTEAFF. CDR3 in DNA: TGTGCCAGCAGTGGACAGGGGAGCACTGAAGCTTTCTTT.

This clone was recorded many times. The genes are TRBV11-2 and TRBJ1-6, with 7 bases identical to TRBD1. CDR1 and CDR2 from the germline V gene are SGHAT and FQNNGV. V lost 5 bases to trimming and J lost 8 bases; unmatched junction nucleotides: 9. CDR3 length: 15 residues. CDR3 DNA sequence: TGTGCCAGCAGCCTACAGGGGCGAGGTTATTCACCCCTCCACTTT. Its protein is CASSLQGRGYSPLHF.

This clone has at least ten counts. V gene TRBV4-3 combines with J gene TRBJ1-5, with no clear D. CDR1 LGHNA and CDR2 YSLEER come from the germline V gene. The CDR3 is made up of 15 amino acids. Trimming pared 0 bases from V and 5 bases from J, leaving 11 bases between. The CDR3 protein is CASSQDSGEYQPQHF. Written as DNA, the CDR3 is TGCGCCAGCAGCCAAGATTCCGGAGAGTATCAGCCCCAGCATTTT.

This clone has a count of ten or more. The chain employs TRBV7-2 and TRBJ1-4; 7 bases map to TRBD1. CDR3 length: 15 amino acids. V lost 5 bases, J lost 0 bases, and 3 bases stayed unmatched. Germline V gene lookup returns CDR1 SGHTA and CDR2 FQGNSA. The chain's CDR3 is CASSRDSPTNEKLFF. Here the CDR3 DNA reads TGTGCCAGCAGCCGGGACAGTCCAACTAATGAAAAACTGTTTTTT.

The sample holds many counts of this clone. The same CDR3 arises from other DNA sequences in this sample as well. The chain combines TRBV28 with TRBJ1-6, with TRBD1 identical over 9 bases. Germline V lookup: CDR1 MDHEN, CDR2 SYDVKM. This CDR3 contains 14 residues. Germline trimming cut 6 bases from V and 10 bases from J; bases unmatched to any gene: 7. In DNA, the CDR3 is TGTGCCAGCAGCCGGACAGGGGTACGATCACCCCTCCACTTT. Residues: CASSRTGVRSPLHF.

This clone appeared many times. This chain uses TRBV5-1 with TRBJ1-2, with D possibly TRBD1 on 5 matching bases. The CDR3 extends over 13 amino acids. Per germline, CDR1 SGHRS and CDR2 YFSETQ. Trimming cost V 3 bases and J 7 bases, with 13 bases left between them. CDR3 coding DNA: TGCGCCAGCAGCTCGGACAATCTGGTTGGCTACACCTTC. Translated, it gives CASSSDNLVGYTF.

This clone was observed many times. The chain uses TRBV28 and TRBJ1-6, with D perhaps matching TRBD1 (6 bases). The germline gives CDR1 MDHEN, CDR2 SYDVKM. The CDR3 has 17 residues. The V end was cut by 3 bases, the J end by 4 bases, with 16 bases between. The CDR3 region is CASSFEGQSFYNSPLHF. The CDR3 DNA sequence: TGTGCCAGCAGTTTTGAAGGACAGTCGTTTTATAATTCACCCCTCCACTTT.

This clone was seen ten or more times. This chain links TRBV2 with TRBJ2-7, with TRBD2 identical over 12 bases. This CDR3 comprises 16 residues. Per the germline V gene, CDR1 is SNHLY and CDR2 is FYNNEI. J lost 2 bases, V lost 6 bases, and 8 bases had no gene match. The CDR3 coding sequence is TGTGCCAGCAGCCCCAGCCCTAGCGGGGGGGCCTACGAGCAGTACTTC. Protein: CASSPSPSGGAYEQYF.

This clone was recorded many times. V and J are TRBV2 and TRBJ2-2; D unclear. This CDR3 comprises 12 residues. CDR1 is SNHLY, CDR2 FYNNEI, per germline. V was pared by 7 bases and J by 5 bases, with 8 bases between. DNA of the CDR3: TGTGCCAGCATGGAGTGGACCGGGGAGCTGTTTTTT. Residues: CASMEWTGELFF.

The chain recombines TRBV7-9 with TRBJ1-3, with a possible D match to TRBD1 (6 bases). The V gene lost 5 bases and the J gene lost 0 bases, with 8 bases spanning the gap. The CDR3 runs to 14 residues. Germline CDR1 is SEHNR and CDR2 is FQNEAQ (reference sequence). The CDR3 DNA reads TGTGCCAGCAGCATGACAGGCTCTGGAAACACCATATATTTT. Translating gives CASSMTGSGNTIYF.

This clone showed up many times. The rearrangement uses TRBV6-5 and TRBJ2-7; D gene uncertain. Germline values: CDR1 MNHEY, CDR2 SVGAGI. This CDR3 region has 15 residues. The V and J ends lost 0 bases and 3 bases respectively, with 12 bases between them. DNA for the CDR3: TGTGCCAGCAGTTACTCGACTGGCAAGCACTACGAGCAGTACTTC. Amino acids: CASSYSTGKHYEQYF.

This clone was recorded many times. The genes are TRBV5-1 and TRBJ1-5, with a possible D match to TRBD1 (5 bases). Trimming stripped 3 bases from V and 0 bases from J, with 7 bases between. Germline V gene data show CDR1 as SGHRS and CDR2 as YFSETQ. The CDR3 is 14 residues long. CDR3 amino acids: CASSSGVSNQPQHF. The CDR3 nucleotides are TGCGCCAGCAGCTCGGGGGTTAGCAATCAGCCCCAGCATTTT. Full variable domain (outside the CDR3, taken from reference TRBV5-1 and TRBJ1-5): KAGVTQTPRYLIKTRGQQVTLSCSPISGHRSVSWYQQTPGQGLQFLFEYFSETQRNKGNFPGRFSGRQFSNSRSEMNVSTLELGDSALYLCASSSGVSNQPQHFGDGTRLSIL.

This clone was seen a handful of times. This chain uses TRBV9 with TRBJ2-1, with 8 bases aligning to TRBD2. The junction had 10 bases not matched to a gene; V was cut back by 4 bases and J by 4 bases. Germline lookup yields CDR1 SGDLS and CDR2 YYNGEE. This CDR3 has 16 amino acids. This CDR3 reads CASSPETGGVYNEQFF. The CDR3 bases are TGTGCCAGCAGCCCAGAAACGGGGGGGGTATACAATGAGCAGTTCTTC. Full variable domain (outside the CDR3, taken from reference TRBV9 and TRBJ2-1): DSGVTQTPKHLITATGQRVTLRCSPRSGDLSVYWYQQSLDQGLQFLIQYYNGEERAKGNILERFSAQQFPDLHSELNLSSLELGDSALYFCASSPETGGVYNEQFFGPGTRLTVL.

With respect to this clone: The junction departs from germline at one end; a sequencing error may be responsible. The chain is built from TRBV5-1 and TRBJ2-5; no reliable D call. The CDR3 has 12 amino acids. Per the germline V gene, CDR1 is SGHRS and CDR2 is YFSETQ. The CDR3 nucleotides read TGCGCCAGCAGCTTGGTTCTACAGACGCAGTACTTC. Translation: CASSLVLQTQYF.

This clone was observed many times. J is TRBJ1-2 and V is TRBV5-1; TRBD1 matches at 11 bases. Germline lookup yields CDR1 SGHRS and CDR2 YFSETQ. The CDR3 loop spans 18 amino acids. V trimming: 0 bases; J trimming: 0 bases; junction bases outside the gene matches: 7. The CDR3 DNA reads as TGCGCCAGCAGCTTGGGTCCGGGACAGGGGGAATCTAACTATGGCTACACCTTC. Its translation is CASSLGPGQGESNYGYTF.

This clone has a count of ten or more. V usage is TRBV7-2 and J usage is TRBJ2-6; unclear D gene. The CDR3 length is 15 residues. Trimming cost V 1 base and J 0 bases, with 4 bases left between them. Germline CDR1 and CDR2: SGHTA and FQGNSA. In DNA, the CDR3 is TGTGCCAGCAGCTTAGGAGGCTCTGGGGCCAACGTCCTGACTTTC. Translated, it gives CASSLGGSGANVLTF.

This clone was counted at least ten times. This sequence joins TRBV6-1 and TRBJ2-4; 7 bases are a match to TRBD1. CDR1 is MNHNS and CDR2 is SASEGT in the germline V gene. Trimming cost V 6 bases and J 7 bases; bases outside gene matches: 12. This CDR3 spans 15 amino acids. The CDR3 loop reads CASSLGSGQSNIQYF. CDR3 sequence (DNA): TGTGCCAGCAGCCTAGGTTCGGGACAGTCGAACATTCAGTACTTC.

Many counts were recorded for this clone. In DNA, the CDR3 is TGCAGCGTTACTGACACCGGGGAGCTGTTTTTT. Its translation: CSVTDTGELFF. The V and J genes are TRBV29-1 and TRBJ2-2; D gene uncertain. The germline gives CDR1 SQVTM, CDR2 ANQGSEA. Trimming took off 5 bases at V and 3 bases at J, with 4 bases between the two ends. This CDR3 contains 11 residues.